This entry concerns a single T cell receptor (beta chain). No cognate antigen has been identified for it. No qualities accompany the bases; no much larger clone lies one base away. To prepare the library, the immunoSEQ multiplex PCR assay was applied. For the multiplex PCR, a mixture combining 60 forward primers for TCR Vbeta segments and 13 reverse primers for TCR Jbeta segments was used. Amplification of the CDR3 region of rearranged TCR beta genes was performed with a multiplex PCR assay on genomic DNA. On the Illumina HiSeq System, the amplified TCR beta libraries were sequenced as 87-base-pair reads. The paper's processing steps were these. A later analysis tallied some 79 million unique TCR beta chains across the 550 to 850 repertoires, and around 9.9 million of those chains were shared by two or more donors. Raw reads were error-corrected and collapsed into unique sequences with a nearest-neighbor algorithm that merged closely related sequences to remove PCR and sequencing errors. To assign V, D and J gene segments, CDR3 sequences were aligned to IMGT reference sequences. For a sequence to be retained, a match of at least six nucleotides to both a V gene segment and a J gene segment was required. Rearrangements were called productive when the CDR3 lacked stop codons and stayed in frame with V and J; all others were non-productive. CDR3 was defined by IMGT convention, running from the second conserved V-encoded cysteine to the conserved J-encoded phenylalanine. The earlier analysis of 587 of the donors excluded any sequence lacking an unambiguous match to a single V gene segment. In an earlier analysis of around 600 of the donors, V segments were called functional above 56.7% productive rearrangements and were called segregating when the between-donor standard deviation exceeded 5%. To diagnose cytomegalovirus status from the catalog of TCR beta chain sequences, a statistical classification framework was built. A later analysis assigned V and J genes by comparing TCR nucleotide sequences with IMGT/GENE-DB human TR gene sequences. In a later analysis, CDR3 sequences and most-parsimonious VDJ recombination scenarios were assigned using the TCRdist pipeline. A later analysis defined each TCR beta chain by its CDR3 amino acid sequence plus V-gene family, and excluded reads lacking a unique V-gene family. In a later analysis, fewer than 650 highly shared, low-generation-probability nucleotide sequences were removed to address suspected cross-contamination and a sequencing artifact. For each public chain, a later analysis derived a clonal expansion index from normalized ranks of inferred template counts within each repertoire. In a later analysis, generation probabilities were computed using a VDJ recombination model fitted to out-of-frame rearrangements, and the results were checked against IGoR. Hypergeometric tests were used in a later analysis to score TCR-TCR, TCR-HLA and TCR-CMV co-occurrence, with a repertoire-size bias correction applied to the TCR pairs. To estimate false discovery rates, a later analysis permuted the HLA or CMV assignments 20 times. In a later analysis, co-occurring TCRs were grouped with DBSCAN, and TCRdist sequence similarity was added when clustering was performed within HLA-allele-positive subsets. Repertoires with fewer than 30,000 or more than 120,000 public chains were left out of co-occurrence clustering, as were five repertoires with anomalous nucleotide sharing. Not all clones reach the TCRdb copy of this immuneACCESS table, which keeps in-frame sequences only. Checked studies attribute under half of the gap to unresolved V genes and leave the rest unexplained. V and J calls and clone size are as listed in that table; D and trimming were resolved from the DNA. The sample yields roughly 140,000 clones; about 82% were counted once. 3% to 3.5% of the sample is taken by the ten largest.

The data originate from a study of cytomegalovirus exposure and HLA in healthy donors (dated by TCRdb to 2016 to 2017). The study in broad terms: In an earlier analysis of 450 to 750 of the donors, 276 Gb of sequence data and 90 million to 130 million unique TCR beta sequences from about 190 million T cells were reported. Typing coverage varied by locus: roughly 620-640 donors for A, B, C, DRB1 and DQB1; approximately 500 for DQA1; nearly 610 for DPA1; about 450 for DPB1. In a later analysis, previously published TCR beta repertoires from hundreds of donors were re-analyzed and high-resolution HLA genotyping was added so that TCR occurrence patterns could be studied. Roughly 300 gigabases of sequencing data and approximately 93 million unique TCR sequences were included in an early release covering roughly 600 HLA-typed donors. All discovery cohort repertoires had been generated on a single sequencing platform. The study combined high-throughput TCR immunosequencing, statistical association of individual TCRs with disease status, and machine learning to predict cytomegalovirus infection status. The study aimed to test whether signatures of past pathogen exposure could be identified by cataloging public T cell receptors. About five DR-DQ haplotypes were handled as single units for association and clustering because linkage in the cohort was strong. Both class I and class II loci were covered by HLA typing, at four-digit resolution. Besides the first cohort of around 670 subjects, a separate validation cohort made up of 120 different subjects was used. In the later analysis, no new phenotypic data were used to find candidate immune exposures; instead, reliance was placed on TCR beta sequences and their occurrence across donors. The T cell repertoires of under 750 subjects were profiled by immunosequencing and related to cytomegalovirus serostatus. Genome-wide SNP genotypes for about 65% of the roughly 670 donors were used in a later genetic analysis, which treated that subset as a discovery cohort. Among 398 genotyped donors of the cohort, an average of 235,054 unique TCR beta nucleotide sequences were sequenced per donor, roughly a sixth of them non-productive. To decide whether each TCR beta V gene segment behaved as functional or pseudogenic, an earlier analysis of fewer than 750 of the donors relied on high-throughput TCR beta sequencing. Donor age, sex, ethnicity and CMV serostatus were compiled together with the repertoire data. Of the roughly 400 genotyped donors, 65% to 90% fell in the genetic ancestry cluster associated with self-reported Caucasian donors. Overall results and qualifications from the work: Most TCR sequences were seen in very few donors, while some public TCRs were found in many individuals. A later analysis associated about 18,000 TCR beta sequences with specific HLA alleles at a false discovery rate of 0.05. A later genetic analysis reported fewer N-insertions in productive TCRs among donors in an Asian-associated ancestry cluster than the roughly 640-donor mean. In vitro tests confirmed that three of the cytomegalovirus-associated TCR beta chains recognize cytomegalovirus antigens. Immune exposure information for the cohort was limited to CMV serostatus. A further reported finding was that TCR beta sequences accurately predicted the HLA-A and HLA-B alleles for most subjects in the first cohort. The earlier analysis of 587 of the donors excluded 15 to 20 rarely observed V segments, including chromosome 9 orphons, because counts were too low. When HLA alleles, especially DR and DQ, strongly co-occurred, TCR associations were difficult to assign to individual alleles. An association between a missense DCLRE1C variant and V-gene and J-gene trimming of TCR beta chains was found in a later genetic analysis and replicated in an independent cohort. According to a later analysis, parvovirus B19, influenza, CMV and Epstein-Barr virus appeared linked to several top co-occurrence clusters. A later analysis found that most CMV-associated TCR beta chains appeared HLA-restricted, with HLA associations seemingly driven largely by CMV exposure. The 87-base-pair reads could not distinguish some IMGT-functional V segments, including TRBV6-2 and TRBV6-3, so those segments were excluded. In an earlier analysis of a few hundred of the donors, most TCR beta V segments were observed in productive rearrangements about 90% or about 30% of the time, broadly matching IMGT annotations. In both the original and validation cohorts, the classifier was reported to diagnose cytomegalovirus status with high specificity and sensitivity. In the study, 150 to 200 TCR beta chains were listed as associated with cytomegalovirus. Presence/absence analyses assumed roughly uniform sequencing depth across donors, an assumption that may not hold. It was suggested by the authors that the approach could potentially be generalized to other disease states and immunological phenotypes. Because HLA typing was unavailable for some donors at each locus, only the typed subset was used in association tests. A later analysis found that HLA-associated TCR beta chains were more clonally expanded and had lower generation probabilities than equally common non-associated chains. In this cohort, only TCR beta chains were sequenced, and detectable features were limited by the absence of alpha or paired-chain data. Linkage disequilibrium might explain the correlated functional status among segregating V segments, but an unknown experimental factor could not be ruled out. The sequencing pipeline was judged likely to have produced a cluster of highly shared sequence variants as a technical artifact. According to a later analysis, TCR association rates differed among HLA loci, with DRB1 alleles showing the most associated TCRs and HLA-C alleles showing the fewest.

The cohort was made up of approximately 670 healthy bone marrow donors. All cohort members were sampled while nominally healthy, although unrecorded immune exposures were likely present. The donor tested CMV seronegative, placing the donor among the 350 to 400 seronegative members of the cohort. A peripheral blood sample was collected from each donor, and TCR beta sequencing was performed on peripheral blood mononuclear cells. The Qiagen DNeasy Blood Extraction Kit was used to extract genomic DNA from the blood cell samples. From a lookup of the germline V gene (reference sequence), CDR1 and CDR2 are WNHNN and SYGVQD. The CDR3 goes from the cysteine to the phenylalanine over 13 residues. The DNA shown is the 39-base CDR3, in frame from base 1. Trimming at the junction amounts to 9 bases on V and 1 base on J, and the germline ends lie 10 bases apart.

The chain joins TRBV10-1 to TRBJ2-1; TRBD2 could be the D gene, as 5 bases match. Sequenced material: PBMCs. This receptor was obtained from a male donor in good health and CMV-seronegative. The CDR3 region has the sequence CASGESSYNEQFF. The DNA sequence reads TGCGCCAGTGGGGAGAGTTCCTACAATGAGCAGTTCTTC.